Below are 25 T cell receptor beta chains sequenced from a single sample in a study of CXCR3-negative and CXCR3-positive naive CD8 T cells. TRB cDNA libraries were made by UMI-labeled 5' RACE. Each CDR3 protein gets one entry in TCRdb, which reprocessed the 5' RACE reads and gives no DNA. The specimen's table records 46,000 or so distinct CDR3 sequences. Sequencing input: naive CXCR3- CD8+ T cells from blood. Documented subset: CD45RO-CCR7+CD27+CD95- naive CD8+ T cells lacking CXCR3 (TNR3-). The receptor set was obtained from a human donor in good health. Some clones in this sample may be carry-over from other donors' samples.

This chain uses TRBV28 with TRBJ1-1; TCRdb's assignment of TRBD1 cannot be checked, as there is no DNA. CDR1 and CDR2 from the germline V gene are MDHEN and SYDVKM. The length of the CDR3 is 14 residues. Here the CDR3 reads CASSLTRAGTEAFF. Supplemented by reference TRBV28 and TRBJ1-1, the full variable domain reads DVKVTQSSRYLVKRTGEKVFLECVQDMDHENMFWYRQDPGLGLRLIYFSYDVKMKEKGDIPEGYSVSREKKERFSLILESASTNQTSMYLCASSLTRAGTEAFFGQGTRLTVV.

The chain is built from TRBV7-3 and TRBJ2-7; TCRdb's D gene call, TRBD1, goes unchecked for lack of DNA. The germline gives CDR1 SGHTA, CDR2 FQGTGA. The CDR3 has 15 residues. CDR3 in amino acids: CASSLTGQGAYEQYF.

The chain joins TRBV2 to TRBJ1-5; lacking DNA, the TRBD1 call made by TCRdb goes unchecked. The CDR3 is made up of 15 amino acids. The germline V gene has CDR1 SNHLY and CDR2 FYNNEI. The CDR3: CASSESGGGNQPQHF.

The chain uses TRBV6-5 and TRBJ2-1; the D gene TCRdb calls, TRBD2, cannot be checked with no DNA. Per germline, CDR1 MNHEY and CDR2 SVGAGI. The CDR3 sequence is 17 residues long. CDR3 protein: CASSLGPPGVVLSEQFF.

V usage is TRBV29-1 and J usage is TRBJ2-2; the TCRdb call, TRBD1, lacks DNA for checking. The CDR3 runs to 15 residues. Germline assignment: CDR1 SQVTM and CDR2 ANQGSEA. CDR3 protein: CSAVDRDRNTGELFF.

The J gene is TRBJ2-7, the V gene TRBV15; the D call from TCRdb, TRBD1, cannot be confirmed without DNA. Per the germline V gene, CDR1 is LNHNV and CDR2 is YYDKDF (reference sequence). The CDR3 contains 14 residues. The CDR3 region is CATSRARGAYEQYF.

The rearrangement uses TRBV5-1 and TRBJ2-7; TCRdb designates TRBD2, a call that cannot be tested without DNA. CDR3 length: 14 amino acids. CDR1 and CDR2 from the germline V gene are SGHRS and YFSETQ. CDR3 in amino acids: CASSSGLAGLEQYF.

The CDR3 region is CASSAWTSGSTYEQYF. This rearrangement joins TRBV7-8 to TRBJ2-7; absent DNA, TCRdb's TRBD2 call cannot be checked. The germline CDR1 and CDR2 sequences are SGHVS and FQNEAQ. The CDR3 totals 16 residues.

The V and J genes are TRBV7-8 and TRBJ2-7; there is no DNA to check the TCRdb D call of TRBD1. The CDR3 contains 15 residues. Germline-derived CDR1 and CDR2 are SGHVS and FQNEAQ. The CDR3 sequence: CASSLSETGNYEQYF.

In terms of frequency, this clonotype is medium-sized. CDR3 in amino acids: CASSLDSDSYNEQFF. J is TRBJ2-1 and V is TRBV7-7; there is no DNA to check the TCRdb D call of TRBD1. Germline loops: CDR1 SSHAT, CDR2 FNYEAQ (reference sequence). The CDR3 runs to 15 residues.

J is TRBJ2-1 and V is TRBV7-6; without DNA, the TCRdb call of TRBD1 cannot be checked. Germline V gives CDR1 SGHVS, CDR2 FNYEAQ. The length of the CDR3 is 16 residues. CDR3 residues: CASSGHAAYSYNEQFF. The whole variable domain, remainder taken from reference TRBV7-6 and TRBJ2-1, is GAGVSQSPRYKVTKRGQDVALRCDPISGHVSLYWYRQALGQGPEFLTYFNYEAQQDKSGLPNDRFSAERPEGSISTLTIQRTEQRDSAMYRCASSGHAAYSYNEQFFGPGTRLTVL.

This sequence joins TRBV7-3 and TRBJ2-1; TCRdb indicates TRBD2, and absent DNA this call remains unverified. From germline, CDR1 is SGHTA and CDR2 FQGTGA. The CDR3 is 13 residues long. CDR3 sequence: CASSFGGSNEQFF.

The rearrangement joins TRBV29-1 to TRBJ2-1; TCRdb outputs TRBD2, but without DNA this stays unchecked. The length of the CDR3 is 14 residues. Germline V gives CDR1 SQVTM, CDR2 ANQGSEA. The CDR3 spells CSMEDESSYNEQFF.

V and J are TRBV7-3 and TRBJ1-1; TCRdb indicates TRBD1, and absent DNA this call remains unverified. The CDR3 contains 13 residues. Germline V gives CDR1 SGHTA, CDR2 FQGTGA. The chain's CDR3 is CASSRTDSTEAFF.

CDR3 in amino acids: CSARDRDREAKNIQYF. The V gene is TRBV20-1, the J gene TRBJ2-4; as DNA is missing, the TRBD1 call by TCRdb cannot be tested. Germline loops: CDR1 DFQATT, CDR2 SNEGSKA (reference sequence). The CDR3 runs to 16 residues.

The V and J genes are TRBV7-9 and TRBJ2-5; TCRdb's D call of TRBD1 is untestable without DNA. The germline gives CDR1 SEHNR, CDR2 FQNEAQ (reference sequence). The CDR3 consists of 13 residues. The CDR3: CASSPPAAETQYF. Full variable domain (outside the CDR3, taken from reference TRBV7-9 and TRBJ2-5): DTGVSQNPRHKITKRGQNVTFRCDPISEHNRLYWYRQTLGQGPEFLTYFQNEAQLEKSRLLSDRFSAERPKGSFSTLEIQRTEQGDSAMYLCASSPPAAETQYFGPGTRLLVL.

The chain couples TRBV5-1 to TRBJ1-1. CDR3 size: 13 residues. Germline V lookup: CDR1 SGHRS, CDR2 YFSETQ. CDR3 sequence reads: CASSLDQGGKAFF.

Here the CDR3 reads CASSWGLAENYQETQYF. The rearrangement links TRBV6-5 to TRBJ2-5; TCRdb's D gene call, TRBD2, goes unchecked for lack of DNA. Germline V gene data show CDR1 as MNHEY and CDR2 as SVGAGI. The CDR3 is made up of 17 amino acids.

This sequence joins TRBV10-3 and TRBJ2-3; the D gene TCRdb calls, TRBD2, cannot be checked with no DNA. The CDR3 runs 15 residues. Germline V gene data show CDR1 as ENHRY and CDR2 as SYGVKD. CDR3 loop: CAISATSTSTDTQYF.

V usage is TRBV4-3 and J usage is TRBJ1-1; TCRdb's D call, TRBD1, is unchecked because there is no DNA. The length of the CDR3 is 16 residues. CDR1 and CDR2 from the germline V gene are LGHNA and YSLEER. The CDR3: CASSQVGGRPETEAFF.

V gene TRBV16 combines with J gene TRBJ2-7; TCRdb designates TRBD1, a call that cannot be tested without DNA. Per germline, CDR1 KGHSY and CDR2 FQNENV. CDR3 length: 13 residues. The CDR3 reads CASSQSLRDEQYF.

The rearrangement uses TRBV29-1 and TRBJ1-4; the D call of TRBD1 rests on TCRdb alone, since no DNA is present to check it. Germline-derived CDR1 and CDR2 are SQVTM and ANQGSEA. The CDR3 runs to 12 residues. The CDR3: CSVQTGPGKLFF.

J is TRBJ2-3 and V is TRBV29-1; TCRdb's D call, TRBD2, is unchecked because there is no DNA. The length of the CDR3 is 17 residues. CDR1 is SQVTM, CDR2 ANQGSEA, per germline. The CDR3 loop is CSGLGWERRDMADTQYF.

The V call is TRBV5-1, the J call TRBJ1-2; TCRdb outputs TRBD1, but without DNA this stays unchecked. CDR3 length: 13 amino acids. Germline CDR1 SGHRS, CDR2 YFSETQ. CDR3 residues: CASSLGQGQGYTF.

V gene TRBV5-4 combines with J gene TRBJ1-4; TCRdb outputs TRBD1, but without DNA this stays unchecked. This CDR3 is built from 16 residues. In germline, CDR1 is SGHNT, CDR2 YYREEE (reference sequence). CDR3 residues: CASSPMSGQGGEKLFF.